This entry lists 27 T cell receptor beta chains sequenced from one sample in a study of CD8+ T cells in alopecia areata. In each case, RNA was isolated and then reverse transcribed into cDNA as the sequencing template. Using immunoSEQ multiplex PCR, the repertoire was profiled, and TCRdb retains in-frame clones only, with some absent. Here the sample spans roughly 200,000 clones, roughly three fifths being singletons. Treatment noted: oral pan-JAK inhibitor, 5-10 mg twice daily. The specimen comprised CD4+ T cells sorted from blood, sampled at week 4, from a patient treated with tofacitinib. The receptors were gathered from a human donor with alopecia areata.

Concerning this clone itself: Other DNA sequences in the sample encode the same CDR3. The V and J genes are TRBV6-5 and TRBJ2-5; no definite D call. Trimming removed 6 bases from V and 3 bases from J, with 5 bases in between. The CDR3 totals 11 residues. The germline V gene has CDR1 MNHEY and CDR2 SVGAGI. CDR3 sequence: CASSRKETQYF. The DNA for the CDR3 is TGTGCCAGCAGCCGAAAAGAGACCCAGTACTTC.

The chain carries TRBV30 and TRBJ2-5; possible D gene TRBD1, 6 bases. Deletions cut 3 bases from V and 5 bases from J, with 16 bases between. Germline V gene data show CDR1 as GTSNPN and CDR2 as SVGIG (reference sequence). The CDR3 is made up of 14 amino acids. The CDR3 here is CAWSPLGALETQYF. The CDR3 DNA reads TGTGCCTGGAGCCCTTTGGGGGCCTTGGAGACCCAGTACTTC.

This clone was observed a handful of times. The chain uses TRBV6-5 and TRBJ1-1, with no clear D. The CDR3 totals 11 residues. The V gene lost 7 bases and the J gene lost 2 bases, with 5 bases spanning the gap. Germline V gene data show CDR1 as MNHEY and CDR2 as SVGAGI. CDR3: CASTSNTEAFF. CDR3 nucleotide sequence: TGTGCCAGCACCTCTAACACTGAAGCTTTCTTT.

This chain links TRBV30 with TRBJ1-1; no clear D. The ends were cut back, 4 bases at V and 1 base at J, with 10 bases in the middle. CDR1 and CDR2 from the germline V gene are GTSNPN and SVGIG (reference sequence). This CDR3 is built from 13 residues. The CDR3 DNA sequence: TGTGCCTGGAAGGGCTCCACGAACACTGAAGCTTTCTTT. This sequence encodes CAWKGSTNTEAFF. Together with reference TRBV30 and TRBJ1-1, the CDR3 gives the full variable domain: SQTIHQWPATLVQPVGSPLSLECTVEGTSNPNLYWYRQAAGRGLQLLFYSVGIGQISSEVPQNLSASRPQDRQFILSSKKLLLSDSGFYLCAWKGSTNTEAFFGQGTRLTVV.

The gene calls are TRBV18 and TRBJ2-5; D is perhaps TRBD2 (5 bases). Germline CDR1 reads KGHSH; CDR2 reads LQKENI. Trimming cost V 0 bases and J 5 bases, with 10 bases left between them. This CDR3 region has 14 residues. The CDR3 loop is CASSPPAGGETQYF. CDR3 DNA: TGTGCCAGCTCACCACCGGCCGGCGGGGAGACCCAGTACTTC.

This chain connects TRBV29-1 to TRBJ1-2; D is ambiguous. The germline V and J ends were trimmed by 0 bases and 6 bases, with 11 bases remaining between them. Germline-derived CDR1 and CDR2 are SQVTM and ANQGSEA. CDR3 length: 13 amino acids. The CDR3, as DNA: TGCAGCGTTGAAGAGGCCCCGGGTCATGGCTACACCTTC. Protein product: CSVEEAPGHGYTF.

This sequence joins TRBV30 and TRBJ2-7; D possibly corresponds to TRBD2 (6 bases). V gave up 3 bases and J gave up 3 bases, with 15 bases separating them. This CDR3 region has 14 residues. The germline V gene has CDR1 GTSNPN and CDR2 SVGIG (reference sequence). The CDR3 protein is CAWRQKGGSYEQYF. The CDR3 DNA reads TGTGCCTGGAGGCAAAAGGGAGGAAGCTACGAGCAGTACTTC.

A few counts support this clone. The chain combines TRBV30 with TRBJ2-3; D is ambiguous. CDR3 size: 14 residues. V lost 3 bases to trimming and J lost 0 bases, with 10 bases between them. Germline values: CDR1 GTSNPN, CDR2 SVGIG (reference sequence). The chain's CDR3 is CAWRSGSSTDTQYF. In DNA, the CDR3 is TGTGCCTGGAGGTCTGGTTCTAGCACAGATACGCAGTATTTT.

This chain joins TRBV28 and TRBJ2-3, with 9 bases aligning to TRBD2. The CDR3 is made up of 16 amino acids. CDR1 and CDR2 from the germline V gene are MDHEN and SYDVKM. Trimming removed 5 bases from V and 0 bases from J; junction bases left unmatched: 6. DNA for the CDR3: TGTGCCAGCAGTACAATAGCGGGGGCTAGCACAGATACGCAGTATTTT. This sequence encodes CASSTIAGASTDTQYF.

V is TRBV2 and J is TRBJ2-3; D might be TRBD2 (6 bases). Deletions cut 4 bases from V and 3 bases from J, with 11 bases between. The CDR3 runs to 14 residues. The germline CDR1 and CDR2 sequences are SNHLY and FYNNEI. The chain's CDR3 is CASSGAGRTDTQYF. The CDR3 DNA sequence: TGTGCCAGCAGTGGTGCAGGGAGGACAGATACGCAGTATTTT.

The chain recombines TRBV29-1 with TRBJ1-1, with 7 bases aligning to TRBD1. This CDR3 spans 16 amino acids. J was trimmed by 1 base and V by 6 bases; bases with no gene match: 14. Germline assignment: CDR1 SQVTM and CDR2 ANQGSEA. As DNA, the CDR3 is TGCAGCGTCCCAGAGAGAGGGGGCGTAAAGAACACTGAAGCTTTCTTT. Translation gives CSVPERGGVKNTEAFF.

In its sample, this clone was seen a few times. V is TRBV30 and J is TRBJ1-1; no definite D call. There are 13 residues in the CDR3. Per the germline V gene, CDR1 is GTSNPN and CDR2 is SVGIG (reference sequence). V was shortened by 3 bases and J by 3 bases, with 11 bases between the two germline ends. In nucleotides, the CDR3 is TGTGCCTGGAGGAGGGTGACGGACACTGAAGCTTTCTTT. Protein product: CAWRRVTDTEAFF.

The rearrangement uses TRBV4-1 and TRBJ2-1; D is uncertain. The V gene lost 5 bases and the J gene lost 7 bases, with 21 bases spanning the gap. This CDR3 is built from 16 residues. Germline-derived CDR1 and CDR2 are MGHRA and YSYEKL. The CDR3 nucleotides are TGCGCCAGCAGCTACCCAGGTCGCCAACGAATTAATGAGCAGTTCTTC. As protein: CASSYPGRQRINEQFF.

V gene TRBV30 combines with J gene TRBJ1-1; 8 positions agree with TRBD1. V dropped 7 bases and J dropped 0; count of bases not matched to a gene: 10. Germline assignment: CDR1 GTSNPN and CDR2 SVGIG (reference sequence). This CDR3 is built from 15 residues. CDR3 in amino acids: CASTQGAQMNTEAFF. The CDR3 nucleotides are TGTGCCTCTACTCAGGGGGCCCAGATGAACACTGAAGCTTTCTTT. Complete variable domain (other parts from reference TRBV30 and TRBJ1-1): SQTIHQWPATLVQPVGSPLSLECTVEGTSNPNLYWYRQAAGRGLQLLFYSVGIGQISSEVPQNLSASRPQDRQFILSSKKLLLSDSGFYLCASTQGAQMNTEAFFGQGTRLTVV.

The J gene is TRBJ1-6, the V gene TRBV10-3, with D tentatively TRBD1 (5 bases). Germline CDR1 and CDR2: ENHRY and SYGVKD. With 2 bases removed from V and 5 bases from J, the gap between germline ends came to 10 bases. The CDR3 runs 15 residues. The CDR3 loop is CAISENSGHNSPLHF. The CDR3 coding sequence is TGTGCCATCAGTGAGAATTCGGGACATAATTCACCCCTCCACTTT.

The rearrangement uses TRBV30 and TRBJ1-2; tentative D call: TRBD1 (6 bases). From germline, CDR1 is GTSNPN and CDR2 SVGIG (reference sequence). Trimming removed 2 bases from V and 6 bases from J, with 10 bases in between. This CDR3 has 12 amino acids. This chain's CDR3 is CAWSYRANGYTF. DNA of the CDR3: TGTGCCTGGAGTTACAGGGCGAATGGCTACACCTTC.

This chain connects TRBV30 to TRBJ2-3; D uncertain. CDR1 is GTSNPN and CDR2 is SVGIG in the germline V gene (reference sequence). This CDR3 spans 12 amino acids. V was pared by 2 bases and J by 7 bases, with 10 bases between. CDR3 bases: TGTGCCTGGAGTTTAAGACGGAATACGCAGTATTTT. This translates into CAWSLRRNTQYF.

This rearrangement joins TRBV29-1 to TRBJ2-3; D is possibly TRBD1 or TRBD2 (5 bases each). Trimming shortened V by 6 bases and J by 1 base, and 20 bases separated the two germline ends. The CDR3 totals 16 residues. The germline gives CDR1 SQVTM, CDR2 ANQGSEA. CDR3 residues: CSVPGGSGIGTDTQYF. CDR3 bases: TGCAGCGTCCCTGGGGGATCAGGAATCGGCACAGATACGCAGTATTTT.

The V and J genes are TRBV4-3 and TRBJ2-7, with TRBD1 matching over 7 bases. Germline V CDR1 and CDR2: LGHNA, YSLEER. This CDR3 has 14 residues. The trim removed 4 bases at V and 2 bases at J, leaving 5 bases unmatched. CDR3 sequence reads: CASSPGTVAYEQYF. The DNA for the CDR3 is TGCGCCAGCAGCCCCGGGACAGTAGCCTACGAGCAGTACTTC.

This clone has more than one count but fewer than ten. The genes are TRBV19 and TRBJ1-1; maybe TRBD1 (6 bases). The CDR3 sequence is 14 residues long. Trimming cost V 5 bases and J 4 bases, with 14 bases left between them. Germline CDR1 is LNHDA and CDR2 is SQIVND (reference sequence). CDR3 in amino acids: CASSVRGGSTEAFF. The CDR3 bases are TGTGCCAGTAGTGTCAGGGGTGGTAGCACTGAAGCTTTCTTT. Full variable domain (rest looked up from reference TRBV19 and TRBJ1-1): DGGITQSPKYLFRKEGQNVTLSCEQNLNHDAMYWYRQDPGQGLRLIYYSQIVNDFQKGDIAEGYSVSREKKESFPLTVTSAQKNPTAFYLCASSVRGGSTEAFFGQGTRLTVV.

This clone occurred a few times. The CDR3 sequence: CASSNQGGNNSPLHF. DNA of the CDR3: TGTGCCAGCAGCAACCAGGGAGGCAATAATTCACCCCTCCACTTT. This chain joins TRBV7-2 and TRBJ1-6; the D gene is possibly TRBD1 (5 bases). Trimming removed 5 bases at V and 5 bases at J, with 13 bases between. This CDR3 comprises 15 residues. The germline CDR1 and CDR2 sequences are SGHTA and FQGNSA.

The chain employs TRBV6-5 and TRBJ1-2; D possibly corresponds to TRBD1 (6 bases). The V end lost 3 bases, the J end lost 9 bases, and 14 bases lay between the germline ends. There are 13 residues in the CDR3. Germline V gives CDR1 MNHEY, CDR2 SVGAGI. The CDR3: CASSYNDRNSYTF. The CDR3 bases are TGTGCCAGCAGTTATAACGACAGGAATAGCTACACCTTC.

This sequence joins TRBV15 and TRBJ2-6; D is tentatively TRBD1 or TRBD2 (5 bases each). The CDR3 sequence is 17 residues long. The ends were cut back, 3 bases at V and 2 bases at J, with 14 bases in the middle. Germline V gene sequence: CDR1 LNHNV, CDR2 YYDKDF (reference sequence). The CDR3 here is CATSRGAGPPGANVLTF. For the CDR3, the DNA is TGTGCCACCAGCAGGGGAGCAGGGCCCCCTGGGGCCAACGTCCTGACTTTC.

This clone was detected only a few times. The chain carries TRBV5-1 and TRBJ1-1, with 7 bases lining up with TRBD1. V was pared by 0 bases and J by 1 base, with 3 bases of the junction left unmatched. This CDR3 is built from 15 residues. Germline V gene sequence: CDR1 SGHRS, CDR2 YFSETQ. The CDR3 sequence: CASSLAGGSNTEAFF. CDR3 in DNA: TGCGCCAGCAGCTTGGCAGGGGGGTCGAACACTGAAGCTTTCTTT.

The V gene is TRBV7-3, the J gene TRBJ1-1, with 9 bases aligning to TRBD1. Germline V gene sequence: CDR1 SGHTA, CDR2 FQGTGA. CDR3 length: 15 residues. Unmatched junction bases numbered 5, after V lost 5 bases and J lost 1 base. DNA for the CDR3: TGTGCCAGCAGCGCACAGGGGGCGGGGAACACTGAAGCTTTCTTT. Encoded protein: CASSAQGAGNTEAFF.

This clone was found a few times. V gene TRBV29-1 combines with J gene TRBJ2-7; TRBD1 agrees at 7 bases. The ends lost 6 bases at V and 2 bases at J; junction bases unmatched: 10. CDR3 length: 14 amino acids. The germline V gene has CDR1 SQVTM and CDR2 ANQGSEA. The CDR3 region has the DNA TGCAGCGTCCCGGGACAGAGAGTTCCCTACGAGCAGTACTTC. This encodes CSVPGQRVPYEQYF.

This clone was seen more than once but under ten times. The chain links TRBV20-1 to TRBJ2-3; possibly TRBD1 for D (6 bases). Trimming removed 6 bases from V and 9 bases from J, with 13 bases in between. The CDR3 is 11 residues long. Germline CDR1 reads DFQATT; CDR2 reads SNEGSKA (reference sequence). CDR3 region: CSAPSGHTQYF. DNA for the CDR3: TGCAGTGCCCCGTCGGGACACACGCAGTATTTT.